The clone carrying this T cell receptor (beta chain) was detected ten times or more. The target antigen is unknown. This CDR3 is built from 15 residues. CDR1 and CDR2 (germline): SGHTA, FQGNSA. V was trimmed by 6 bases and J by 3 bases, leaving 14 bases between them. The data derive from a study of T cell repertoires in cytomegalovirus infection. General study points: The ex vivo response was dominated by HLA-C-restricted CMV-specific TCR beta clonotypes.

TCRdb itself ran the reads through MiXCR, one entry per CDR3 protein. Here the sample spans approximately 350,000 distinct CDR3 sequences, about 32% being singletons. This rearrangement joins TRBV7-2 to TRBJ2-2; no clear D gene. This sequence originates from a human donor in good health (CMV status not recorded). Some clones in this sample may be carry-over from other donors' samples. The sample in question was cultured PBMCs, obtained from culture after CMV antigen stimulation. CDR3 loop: CASRKDGRYTGELFF. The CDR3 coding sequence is TGTGCCAGCAGGAAGGACGGCAGATACACCGGGGAGCTGTTTTTT.